This paragraph covers one T cell receptor (beta chain) sequence. Its antigen is as yet unknown. The sample comes from a study of CD8 T cells in ankylosing spondylitis. Whole-study findings and limits: It appeared that ankylosing spondylitis blood was characterized by a TCR beta motif of several highly homologous variants.

This CDR3 comprises 16 residues. Germline V gives CDR1 MDHEN, CDR2 SYDVKM. Germline trimming cut 6 bases from V and 3 bases from J; bases unmatched to any gene: 7. TCRdb re-analysed the 5' RACE reads in MiXCR, keeping a single row per CDR3 protein. Among some 840,000 distinct CDR3 sequences listed, 10% to 15% were seen once. This receptor was taken from a male donor with ankylosing spondylitis. The V call is TRBV28, the J call TRBJ2-5; the match to TRBD2 covers 13 bases. Sequencing was performed on blood, either unsorted or a sorted T cell fraction (not recorded which). CDR3 coding DNA: TGTGCCAGCAGCCCGGAGGGACTAGCGGGAAAAGAGACCCAGTACTTC. This sequence encodes CASSPEGLAGKETQYF.